What follows are 3 T cell receptor beta chains derived from one specimen sequenced in a study. Adaptor-ligated barcode primers were used to amplify TRBV12-4/TRBJ1-2 clonotypes. TCRdb re-analysed the multiplex PCR reads in MiXCR, keeping a single row per CDR3 protein. The repertoire consists of about 470 distinct CDR3 sequences, with approximately 20% occurring once and the leading ten covering less than 25%. The sample taken for sequencing was memory CD4+ T cells sorted from blood. Subset described: memory CD4+ T cells, CD4+CD45RO+CD25-. Every receptor here comes from a female donor with breast cancer.

This clonotype qualifies as large. The chain uses TRBV12-3 or TRBV12-4 and TRBJ1-2; D gene unclear. V gave up 2 bases and J gave up 1 base, with 8 bases separating them. The CDR3 runs to 14 residues. CDR3 region: CASSLSVFNYGYTF. The CDR3 DNA reads as TGTGCCAGCAGTTTATCGGTGTTTAACTATGGCTACACCTTC.

This clonotype rates as large. The genes are TRBV12-3 or TRBV12-4 and TRBJ1-2; the D gene is possibly TRBD1 (6 bases). The length of the CDR3 is 14 residues. V lost 4 bases and J 0 bases, leaving 9 bases between the germline ends. CDR3 DNA: TGTGCCAGCAGTTCTCGGACAGCTAACTATGGCTACACCTTC. Translating it yields CASSSRTANYGYTF.

This clonotype qualifies as large (0.1 to 1%). The chain recombines TRBV12-3 or TRBV12-4 with TRBJ1-2; TRBD1 matches at 8 bases. This CDR3 region has 15 residues. The V gene end was trimmed by 3 bases and the J gene end by 2 bases; junction bases not matched to a gene: 5. The CDR3 DNA reads as TGTGCCAGCAGTTTTGGGAGACAGGGGAACTATGGCTACACCTTC. Protein sequence: CASSFGRQGNYGYTF.